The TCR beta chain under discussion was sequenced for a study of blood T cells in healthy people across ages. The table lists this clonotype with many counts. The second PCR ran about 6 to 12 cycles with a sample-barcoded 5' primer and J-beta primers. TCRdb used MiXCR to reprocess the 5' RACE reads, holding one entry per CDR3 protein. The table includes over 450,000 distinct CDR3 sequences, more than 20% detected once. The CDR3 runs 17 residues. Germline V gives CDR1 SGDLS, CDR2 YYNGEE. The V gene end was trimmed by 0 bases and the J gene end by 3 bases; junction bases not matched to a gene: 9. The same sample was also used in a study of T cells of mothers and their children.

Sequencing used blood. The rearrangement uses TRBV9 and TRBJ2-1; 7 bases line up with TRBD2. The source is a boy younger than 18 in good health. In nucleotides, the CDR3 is TGTGCCAGCAGCGTAGCGGGAGGAGTCTCGGACTACAATGAGCAGTTCTTC. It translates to CASSVAGGVSDYNEQFF.